A single sample is the source of the 20 T cell receptor beta chains below, sequenced in a study of CD8 T cells in ankylosing spondylitis. TCRdb independently ran MiXCR on the 5' RACE reads; one entry per CDR3 protein. The repertoire consists of around 330,000 distinct CDR3 sequences, with 9.5% to 13% occurring once and the leading ten covering around 8.4%. The specimen sequenced was blood, either unsorted or a sorted T cell fraction (not recorded which). The receptors derive from a female donor with ankylosing spondylitis or in good health (not recorded which).

The rearrangement links TRBV5-1 to TRBJ2-3, with 11 bases lining up with TRBD1. The CDR3 loop spans 15 amino acids. The V segment lost 0 bases and the J segment 5 bases; nucleotides outside the gene matches: 2. Per germline, CDR1 SGHRS and CDR2 YFSETQ. This chain's CDR3 is CASSLAGTGGDTQYF. The CDR3 nucleotides are TGCGCCAGCAGCTTGGCTGGGACAGGGGGAGATACGCAGTATTTT. Based on the CDR3 plus reference TRBV5-1 and TRBJ2-3, the full variable domain is KAGVTQTPRYLIKTRGQQVTLSCSPISGHRSVSWYQQTPGQGLQFLFEYFSETQRNKGNFPGRFSGRQFSNSRSEMNVSTLELGDSALYLCASSLAGTGGDTQYFGPGTRLTVL.

This clonotype was counted at least ten times. V gene TRBV27 combines with J gene TRBJ1-5; 9 bases align to TRBD1. This CDR3 is built from 13 residues. Germline V gene lookup returns CDR1 MNHEY and CDR2 SMNVEV (reference sequence). V shed 8 bases and J 7 bases; nucleotides not matched to a gene: 6. This CDR3 is CASADRGDQPQHF. The CDR3 DNA reads TGTGCCAGCGCGGACAGGGGAGACCAGCCCCAGCATTTT.

Only a few counts were recorded for this clonotype. The J gene is TRBJ2-3, the V gene TRBV9; D is undetermined. The V gene lost 0 bases and the J gene lost 4 bases, with 9 bases spanning the gap. Germline loops: CDR1 SGDLS, CDR2 YYNGEE. The CDR3 consists of 14 residues. The CDR3 is CASSVAGRADTQYF. The CDR3 region has the DNA TGTGCCAGCAGCGTAGCAGGAAGGGCAGATACGCAGTATTTT.

This clonotype was observed many times. The chain couples TRBV11-2 to TRBJ2-5; D ambiguous. Germline CDR1 and CDR2: SGHAT and FQNNGV. The CDR3 is made up of 17 amino acids. V was shortened by 2 bases and J by 4 bases, with 20 bases between the two germline ends. The CDR3 loop reads CASSLSIAPVLPETQYF. DNA of the CDR3: TGTGCCAGCAGCTTATCGATAGCCCCCGTCCTACCAGAGACCCAGTACTTC.

V usage is TRBV2 and J usage is TRBJ2-4; 9 bases agree with TRBD2. Per the germline V gene, CDR1 is SNHLY and CDR2 is FYNNEI. V trimming: 2 bases; J trimming: 7 bases; junction bases outside the gene matches: 9. The CDR3 contains 16 residues. The CDR3 nucleotides are TGTGCCAGCAGTGAAATCCGGGTAGCGGGAGATAACATTCAGTACTTC. Protein sequence: CASSEIRVAGDNIQYF.

A few counts support this clonotype. This chain joins TRBV28 and TRBJ1-1, with D maybe TRBD1 (6 bases). The CDR3 has 13 residues. V lost 7 bases and J 0 bases, leaving 9 bases between the germline ends. Germline V gives CDR1 MDHEN, CDR2 SYDVKM. The CDR3 sequence: CASKGQLNTEAFF. CDR3 nucleotides: TGTGCCAGCAAAGGACAGTTGAACACTGAAGCTTTCTTT.

CDR3 region: CSVDEQYYGYTF. CDR3 coding DNA: TGCAGCGTTGACGAACAGTACTATGGCTACACCTTC. The chain uses TRBV29-1 and TRBJ1-2; no definite D call. Germline CDR1 SQVTM, CDR2 ANQGSEA. The CDR3 length is 12 residues. V lost 3 bases and J lost 3, with 8 bases in between.

In its sample, this clonotype was seen many times. J is TRBJ2-2 and V is TRBV29-1; D is perhaps TRBD2 (5 bases). This CDR3 comprises 15 residues. V was clipped by 1 base and J by 3 bases, with 12 bases between them. Germline loops: CDR1 SQVTM, CDR2 ANQGSEA. CDR3 in amino acids: CSVEGRGLDTGELFF. The CDR3 DNA reads as TGCAGCGTTGAAGGACGAGGGCTGGACACCGGGGAGCTGTTTTTT.

This clonotype was seen many times. The V call is TRBV5-1, the J call TRBJ2-1, with 7 bases that match TRBD1. Germline lookup yields CDR1 SGHRS and CDR2 YFSETQ. The CDR3 consists of 18 residues. The junction had 9 bases not matched to a gene; V was cut back by 0 bases and J by 0 bases. The CDR3 here is CASSLGQGVLLSYNEQFF. Here the CDR3 DNA reads TGCGCCAGCAGCTTGGGGCAGGGGGTGTTACTCTCCTACAATGAGCAGTTCTTC.

This clonotype showed up many times. The chain carries TRBV28 and TRBJ2-7; TRBD2 matches 14 bases. The J segment lost 7 bases and the V segment lost 7 bases, leaving 6 bases of the junction unmatched. Germline CDR1 reads MDHEN; CDR2 reads SYDVKM. This CDR3 has 14 amino acids. CDR3 bases: TGTGCCAGCACGGGACTAGCGGGAGCAAGTGAGCAGTACTTC. It codes for CASTGLAGASEQYF.

This chain joins TRBV27 and TRBJ2-3; D call uncertain. Per germline, CDR1 MNHEY and CDR2 SMNVEV (reference sequence). The CDR3 totals 13 residues. V was pared by 8 bases and J by 4 bases, with 13 bases between. Written as DNA, the CDR3 is TGTGCCAGCGGCTTACCCCCGTCAGATACGCAGTATTTT. Protein: CASGLPPSDTQYF.

This clonotype was counted many times. The rearrangement joins TRBV29-1 to TRBJ2-5, with D uncertain. The CDR3 extends over 12 amino acids. Trimming removed 4 bases at V and 2 bases at J, with 8 bases between. Germline assignment: CDR1 SQVTM and CDR2 ANQGSEA. CDR3 coding DNA: TGCAGCGTTGGGTACAATCAAGAGACCCAGTACTTC. It translates to CSVGYNQETQYF.

At least ten counts were recorded for this clonotype. The V call is TRBV27, the J call TRBJ1-5; the D gene is possibly TRBD1 (6 bases). CDR1 is MNHEY and CDR2 is SMNVEV in the germline V gene (reference sequence). Trimming removed 1 base from V and 2 bases from J, with 15 bases in between. The CDR3 loop spans 17 amino acids. DNA of the CDR3: TGTGCCAGCAGTTTATATATGGTGGCAGGGGGCAATCAGCCCCAGCATTTT. Translating gives CASSLYMVAGGNQPQHF.

This clonotype was counted ten times or more. This sequence joins TRBV12-3 or TRBV12-4 and TRBJ1-4; a possible D gene is TRBD1 (6 bases). The CDR3 totals 14 residues. Between the trimmed V and J ends, which lost 3 bases and 8 bases, there was a span of 13 bases. CDR3: CASSLNFRGEKLFF. CDR3 DNA sequence: TGTGCCAGCAGTTTGAATTTCAGGGGCGAAAAACTGTTTTTT.

With respect to this clonotype: The junction does not match germline at one end; this may be a read error. The gene calls are TRBV10-3 and TRBJ1-2; D perhaps matches TRBD1 (5 bases). The CDR3 runs to 13 residues. CDR1 and CDR2 from the germline V gene are ENHRY and SYGVKD. The DNA for the CDR3 is TGTGCCATCAAGCCAGGGTCGGACTATGGCGACACCTTC. Its protein product is CAIKPGSDYGDTF.

The rearrangement links TRBV7-2 to TRBJ1-1; TRBD1 matches at 8 bases. This CDR3 has 13 amino acids. Germline CDR1 and CDR2: SGHTA and FQGNSA. Trimming took 5 bases from V and 5 from J; bases not matched to a gene: 4. CDR3 nucleotides: TGTGCCAGCAGCAGGGACAGGCGGACTGAAGCTTTCTTT. Amino acid sequence: CASSRDRRTEAFF. The full variable domain, with the rest looked up from reference TRBV7-2 and TRBJ1-1, is GAGVSQSPSNKVTEKGKDVELRCDPISGHTALYWYRQSLGQGLEFLIYFQGNSAPDKSGLPSDRFSAERTGGSVSTLTIQRTQQEDSAVYLCASSRDRRTEAFFGQGTRLTVV.

The J gene is TRBJ1-6, the V gene TRBV4-3; D may be TRBD1 (6 bases). The CDR3 is 16 amino acids. Germline V gives CDR1 LGHNA, CDR2 YSLEER. V lost 1 base to trimming and J lost 4 bases, with 11 bases between them. The CDR3: CASSQALDRYNSPLHF. The CDR3 region has the DNA TGCGCCAGCAGCCAAGCACTGGACAGATATAATTCACCCCTCCACTTT.

The CDR3 protein is CAISPRDRDSPLHF. CDR3 DNA sequence: TGTGCCATCAGTCCCCGGGACAGGGATTCACCCCTCCACTTT. V and J are TRBV10-3 and TRBJ1-6; the match to TRBD1 covers 9 bases. CDR1 is ENHRY and CDR2 is SYGVKD in the germline V gene. Trimming cost V 5 bases and J 8 bases; bases outside gene matches: 4. This CDR3 has 14 amino acids.

This clonotype has ten or more counts. The chain links TRBV20-1 to TRBJ2-1; D is uncertain. The V and J ends lost 0 bases and 12 bases respectively, with 9 bases between them. The V gene's germline CDR1 is DFQATT and CDR2 SNEGSKA (reference sequence). There are 11 residues in the CDR3. The CDR3 DNA reads as TGCAGTGCTAGAGATCAAGTGGGGCAGTTCTTC. Protein: CSARDQVGQFF.

J is TRBJ2-1 and V is TRBV29-1; D is unresolved. This CDR3 comprises 11 residues. Deletions cut 8 bases from V and 6 bases from J, with 11 bases between. Germline values: CDR1 SQVTM, CDR2 ANQGSEA. The CDR3 loop is CSPLTGNEQFF. DNA of the CDR3: TGCAGCCCCCTAACGGGCAATGAGCAGTTCTTC.